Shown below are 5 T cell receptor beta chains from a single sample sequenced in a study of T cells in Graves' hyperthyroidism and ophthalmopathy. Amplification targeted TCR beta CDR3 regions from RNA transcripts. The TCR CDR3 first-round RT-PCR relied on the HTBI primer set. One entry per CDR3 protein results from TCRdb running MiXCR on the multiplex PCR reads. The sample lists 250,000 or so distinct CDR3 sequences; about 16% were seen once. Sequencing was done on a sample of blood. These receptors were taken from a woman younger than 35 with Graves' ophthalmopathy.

The DNA for the CDR3 is TGTGCCAGCAGCTTAGTAACCGGGGGCAACTATAATTCACCCCTCCACTTT. Protein sequence: CASSLVTGGNYNSPLHF. This rearrangement joins TRBV11-2 to TRBJ1-6; a possible D gene is TRBD1 (6 bases). Germline V gives CDR1 SGHAT, CDR2 FQNNGV. This CDR3 spans 17 amino acids. The germline V and J ends were trimmed by 1 base and 3 bases, with 13 bases remaining between them.

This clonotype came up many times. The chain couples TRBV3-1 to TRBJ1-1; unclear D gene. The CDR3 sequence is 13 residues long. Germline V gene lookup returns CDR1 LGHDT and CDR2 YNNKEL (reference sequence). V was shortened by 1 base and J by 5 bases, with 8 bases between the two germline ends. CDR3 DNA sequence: TGTGCCAGCAGCCAAGTTAGAGGGACTGAAGCTTTCTTT. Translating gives CASSQVRGTEAFF. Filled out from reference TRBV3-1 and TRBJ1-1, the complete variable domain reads DTAVSQTPKYLVTQMGNDKSIKCEQNLGHDTMYWYKQDSKKFLKIMFSYNNKELIINETVPNRFSPKSPDKAHLNLHINSLELGDSAVYFCASSQVRGTEAFFGQGTRLTVV.

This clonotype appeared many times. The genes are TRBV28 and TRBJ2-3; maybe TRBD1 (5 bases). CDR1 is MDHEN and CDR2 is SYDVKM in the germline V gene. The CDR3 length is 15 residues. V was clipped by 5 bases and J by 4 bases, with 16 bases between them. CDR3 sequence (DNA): TGTGCCAGCAGTGTAGAAAGGGGCCCCCCAGATACGCAGTATTTT. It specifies CASSVERGPPDTQYF.

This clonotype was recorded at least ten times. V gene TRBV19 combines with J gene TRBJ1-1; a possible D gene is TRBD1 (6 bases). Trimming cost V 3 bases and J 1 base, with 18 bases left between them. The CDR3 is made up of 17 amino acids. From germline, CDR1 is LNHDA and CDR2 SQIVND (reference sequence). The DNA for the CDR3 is TGTGCCAGTAGTATTGGGAATCCGGGACACTCGAACACTGAAGCTTTCTTT. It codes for CASSIGNPGHSNTEAFF.

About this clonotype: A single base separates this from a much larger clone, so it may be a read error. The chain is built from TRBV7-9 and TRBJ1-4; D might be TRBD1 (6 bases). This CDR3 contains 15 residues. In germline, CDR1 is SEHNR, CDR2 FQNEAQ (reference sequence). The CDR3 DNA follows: TGTGTCAGCAGCGTACAGGGTGCAACTAATGAAAAACTGTTTTTT. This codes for CVSSVQGATNEKLFF.